This section outlines one TCR beta chain sequence together with its context. Its antigen is unknown. This sample stems from a study of early T cells in non-severe SARS-CoV-2 infection. Overall study results and limits: Sequences matched to VDJdb favored anti-spike CD8 responses, while private and CD4 specificities were missed.

Trimming removed 6 bases at V and 6 bases at J, with 21 bases between. Per the germline V gene, CDR1 is SGHVS and CDR2 is FNYEAQ. CDR3 size: 16 residues. Each cDNA molecule carried a unique molecular identifier. TCRdb fed the 5' RACE reads into MiXCR, producing one record per CDR3 protein. The sample shows 65,000 to 95,000 distinct CDR3 sequences, less than 15% of them seen only once. This clonotype originated in an adult who was a healthcare worker with PCR-confirmed SARS-CoV-2 infection or an uninfected control (not recorded which). The donor label of this sample is uncertain. Sequencing was performed on whole blood, taken at baseline. The chain is built from TRBV7-6 and TRBJ2-1; no reliable D call. CDR3 loop: CASSQSAGFPRNEQFF. The DNA for the CDR3 is TGTGCCAGCAGTCAAAGCGCAGGATTCCCCCGCAATGAGCAGTTCTTC.